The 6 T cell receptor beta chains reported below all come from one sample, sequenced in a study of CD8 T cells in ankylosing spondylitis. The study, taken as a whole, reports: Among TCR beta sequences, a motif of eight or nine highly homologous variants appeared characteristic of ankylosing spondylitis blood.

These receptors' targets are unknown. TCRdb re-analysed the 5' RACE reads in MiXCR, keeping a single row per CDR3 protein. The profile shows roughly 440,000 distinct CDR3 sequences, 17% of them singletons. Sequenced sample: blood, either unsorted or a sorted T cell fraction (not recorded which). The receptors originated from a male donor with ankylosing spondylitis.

The CDR3 loop reads CASSPVWDLQGNSGNTIYF. DNA of the CDR3: TGCGCCAGCAGCCCCGTTTGGGACCTACAGGGGAACTCTGGAAACACCATATATTTT. The chain joins TRBV5-1 to TRBJ1-3; 7 bases map to TRBD1. The CDR3 totals 19 residues. V lost 4 bases to trimming and J lost 0 bases; unmatched junction nucleotides: 16. Germline loops: CDR1 SGHRS, CDR2 YFSETQ.

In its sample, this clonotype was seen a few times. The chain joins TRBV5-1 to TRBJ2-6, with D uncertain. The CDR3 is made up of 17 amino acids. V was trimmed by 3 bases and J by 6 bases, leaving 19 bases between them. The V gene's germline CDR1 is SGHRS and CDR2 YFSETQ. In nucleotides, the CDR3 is TGCGCCAGCAGCTCCGGCCCTGGTCCCCCGGAGGCCAACGTCCTGACTTTC. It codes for CASSSGPGPPEANVLTF.

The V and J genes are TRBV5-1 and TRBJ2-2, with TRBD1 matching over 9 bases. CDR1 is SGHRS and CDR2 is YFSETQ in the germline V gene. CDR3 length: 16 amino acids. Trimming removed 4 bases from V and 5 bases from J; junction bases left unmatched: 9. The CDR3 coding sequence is TGCGCCAGCAGCCAAACCGGGACAGGGAAGACCGGGGAGCTGTTTTTT. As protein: CASSQTGTGKTGELFF.

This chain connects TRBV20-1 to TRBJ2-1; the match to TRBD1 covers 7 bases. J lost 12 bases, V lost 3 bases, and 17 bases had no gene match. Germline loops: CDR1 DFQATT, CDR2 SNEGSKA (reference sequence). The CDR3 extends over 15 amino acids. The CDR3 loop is CSASSTGAALRRQFF. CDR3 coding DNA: TGCAGTGCTAGTTCTACAGGGGCCGCTCTTCGTCGGCAGTTCTTC.

CDR3 in DNA: TGTGCCAGCAGTCAACTCGGACTAGCGGGCCCCTCCAATGAGCAGTTCTTC. It specifies CASSQLGLAGPSNEQFF. The chain combines TRBV28 with TRBJ2-1; TRBD2 matches at 11 bases. This CDR3 has 17 amino acids. The V segment lost 5 bases and the J segment 6 bases; nucleotides outside the gene matches: 12. Germline lookup yields CDR1 MDHEN and CDR2 SYDVKM.

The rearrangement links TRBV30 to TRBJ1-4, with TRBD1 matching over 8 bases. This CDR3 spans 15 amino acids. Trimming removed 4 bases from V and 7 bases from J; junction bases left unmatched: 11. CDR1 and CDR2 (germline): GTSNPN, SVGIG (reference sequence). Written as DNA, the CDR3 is TGTGCCTGGAAGTTGACCGGGACAGGAGTTGAAAAACTGTTTTTT. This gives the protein CAWKLTGTGVEKLFF.